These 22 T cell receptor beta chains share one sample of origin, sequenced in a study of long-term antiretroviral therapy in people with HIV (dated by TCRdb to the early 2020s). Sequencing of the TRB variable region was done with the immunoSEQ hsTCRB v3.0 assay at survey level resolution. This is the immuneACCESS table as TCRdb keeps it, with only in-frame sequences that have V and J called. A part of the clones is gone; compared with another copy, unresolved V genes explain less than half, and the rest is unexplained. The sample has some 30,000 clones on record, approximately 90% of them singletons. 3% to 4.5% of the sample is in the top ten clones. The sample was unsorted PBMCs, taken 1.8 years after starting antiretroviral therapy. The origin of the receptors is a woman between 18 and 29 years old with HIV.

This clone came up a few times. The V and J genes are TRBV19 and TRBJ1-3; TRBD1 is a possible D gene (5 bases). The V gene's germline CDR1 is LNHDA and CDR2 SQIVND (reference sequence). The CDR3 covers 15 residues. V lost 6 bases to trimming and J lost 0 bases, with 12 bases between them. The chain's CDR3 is CASSPDIYSGNTIYF. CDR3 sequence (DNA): TGTGCCAGTAGCCCGGACATTTACTCTGGAAACACCATATATTTT.

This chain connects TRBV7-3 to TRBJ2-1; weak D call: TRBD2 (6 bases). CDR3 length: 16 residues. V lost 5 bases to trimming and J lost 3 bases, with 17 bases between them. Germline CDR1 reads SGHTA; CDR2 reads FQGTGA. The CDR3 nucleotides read TGTGCCAGCAGCCCAAATCCGGGACTGCACTACAATGAGCAGTTCTTC. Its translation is CASSPNPGLHYNEQFF. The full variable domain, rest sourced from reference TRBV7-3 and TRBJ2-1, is GAGVSQTPSNKVTEKGKYVELRCDPISGHTALYWYRQSLGQGPEFLIYFQGTGAADDSGLPNDRFFAVRPEGSVSTLKIQRTERGDSAVYLCASSPNPGLHYNEQFFGPGTRLTVL.

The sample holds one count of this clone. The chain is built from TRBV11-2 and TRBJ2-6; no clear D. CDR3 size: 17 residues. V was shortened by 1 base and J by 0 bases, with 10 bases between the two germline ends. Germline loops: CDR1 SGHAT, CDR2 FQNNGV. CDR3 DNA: TGTGCCAGCAGCTTAGTAGGTGGCAGCTCTGGGGCCAACGTCCTGACTTTC. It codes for CASSLVGGSSGANVLTF.

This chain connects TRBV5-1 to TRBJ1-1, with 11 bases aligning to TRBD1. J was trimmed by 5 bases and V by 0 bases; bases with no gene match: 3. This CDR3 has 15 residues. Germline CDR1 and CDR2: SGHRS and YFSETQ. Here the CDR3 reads CASSLVGTGGTEAFF. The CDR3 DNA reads TGCGCCAGCAGCTTGGTAGGGACAGGGGGAACTGAAGCTTTCTTT. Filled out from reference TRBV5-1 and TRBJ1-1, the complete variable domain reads KAGVTQTPRYLIKTRGQQVTLSCSPISGHRSVSWYQQTPGQGLQFLFEYFSETQRNKGNFPGRFSGRQFSNSRSEMNVSTLELGDSALYLCASSLVGTGGTEAFFGQGTRLTVV.

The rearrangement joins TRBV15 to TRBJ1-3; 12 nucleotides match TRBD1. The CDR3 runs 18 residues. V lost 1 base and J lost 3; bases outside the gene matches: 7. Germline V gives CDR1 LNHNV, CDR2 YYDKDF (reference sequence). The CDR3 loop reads CATSRVRDRGRYGNTIYF. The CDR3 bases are TGTGCCACCAGCAGAGTTAGGGACAGGGGGCGTTATGGAAACACCATATATTTT.

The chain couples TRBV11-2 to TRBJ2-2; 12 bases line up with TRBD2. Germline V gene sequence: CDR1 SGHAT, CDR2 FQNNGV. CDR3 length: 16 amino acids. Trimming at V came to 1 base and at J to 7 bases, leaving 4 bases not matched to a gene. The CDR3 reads CASSLVTSGSGGELFF. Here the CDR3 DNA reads TGTGCCAGCAGCTTAGTGACTAGCGGGAGTGGCGGGGAGCTGTTTTTT.

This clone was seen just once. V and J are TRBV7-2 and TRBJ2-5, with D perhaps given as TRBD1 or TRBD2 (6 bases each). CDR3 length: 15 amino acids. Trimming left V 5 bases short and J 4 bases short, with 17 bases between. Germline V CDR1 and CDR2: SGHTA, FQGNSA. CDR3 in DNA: TGTGCCAGCAGCCCCACGACGGGGGCAAGAGAGACCCAGTACTTC. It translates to CASSPTTGARETQYF.

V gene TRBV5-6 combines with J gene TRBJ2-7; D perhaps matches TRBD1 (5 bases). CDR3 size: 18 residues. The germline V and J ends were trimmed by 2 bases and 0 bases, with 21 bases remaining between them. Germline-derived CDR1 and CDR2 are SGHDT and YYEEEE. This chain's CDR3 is CASSFLGPSGLSSYEQYF. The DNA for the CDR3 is TGTGCCAGCAGCTTCTTAGGCCCCTCAGGGCTCAGCTCCTACGAGCAGTACTTC. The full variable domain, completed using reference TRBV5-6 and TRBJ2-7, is DAGVTQSPTHLIKTRGQQVTLRCSPKSGHDTVSWYQQALGQGPQFIFQYYEEEERQRGNFPDRFSGHQFPNYSSELNVNALLLGDSALYLCASSFLGPSGLSSYEQYFGPGTRLTVT.

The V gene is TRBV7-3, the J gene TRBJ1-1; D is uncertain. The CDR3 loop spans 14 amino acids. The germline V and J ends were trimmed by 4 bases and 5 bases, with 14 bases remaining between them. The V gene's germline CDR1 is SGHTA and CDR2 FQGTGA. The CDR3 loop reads CASSSGSGVTEAFF. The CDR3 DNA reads TGTGCCAGCAGCTCCGGGTCTGGGGTTACTGAAGCTTTCTTT.

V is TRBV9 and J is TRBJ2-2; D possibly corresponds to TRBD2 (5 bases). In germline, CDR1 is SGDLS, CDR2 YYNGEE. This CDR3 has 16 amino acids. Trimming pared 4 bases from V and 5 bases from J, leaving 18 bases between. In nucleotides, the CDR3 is TGTGCCAGCAGCACCCACGGGTCCCCGGGAACCGGGGAGCTGTTTTTT. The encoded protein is CASSTHGSPGTGELFF. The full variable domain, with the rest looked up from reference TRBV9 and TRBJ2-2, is DSGVTQTPKHLITATGQRVTLRCSPRSGDLSVYWYQQSLDQGLQFLIQYYNGEERAKGNILERFSAQQFPDLHSELNLSSLELGDSALYFCASSTHGSPGTGELFFGEGSRLTVL.

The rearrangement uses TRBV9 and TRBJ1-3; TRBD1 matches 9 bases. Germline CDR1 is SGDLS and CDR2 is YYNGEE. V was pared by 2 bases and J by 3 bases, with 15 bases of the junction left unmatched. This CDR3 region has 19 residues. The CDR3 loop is CASSVHGGTGSAFGNTIYF. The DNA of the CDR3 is TGTGCCAGCAGCGTCCACGGTGGGACAGGGTCAGCTTTTGGAAACACCATATATTTT.

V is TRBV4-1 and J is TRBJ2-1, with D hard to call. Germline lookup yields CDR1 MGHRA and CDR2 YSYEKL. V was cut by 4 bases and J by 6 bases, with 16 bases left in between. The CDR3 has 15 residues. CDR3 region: CASSPLISSSNEQFF. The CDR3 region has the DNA TGCGCCAGCAGCCCGCTCATCTCTTCTAGCAATGAGCAGTTCTTC.

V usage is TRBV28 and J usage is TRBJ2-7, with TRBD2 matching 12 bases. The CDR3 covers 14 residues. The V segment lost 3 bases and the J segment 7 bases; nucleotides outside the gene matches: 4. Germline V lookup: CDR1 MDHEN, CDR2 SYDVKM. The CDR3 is CASSFLAGGSEQYF. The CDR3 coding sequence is TGTGCCAGCAGTTTCCTAGCGGGAGGGTCGGAGCAGTACTTC.

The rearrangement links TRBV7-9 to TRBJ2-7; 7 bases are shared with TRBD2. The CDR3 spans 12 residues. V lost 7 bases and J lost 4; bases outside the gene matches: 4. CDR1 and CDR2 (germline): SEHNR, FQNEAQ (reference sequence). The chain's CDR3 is CASNPGGYEQYF. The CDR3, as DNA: TGTGCCAGCAATCCGGGGGGATACGAGCAGTACTTC.

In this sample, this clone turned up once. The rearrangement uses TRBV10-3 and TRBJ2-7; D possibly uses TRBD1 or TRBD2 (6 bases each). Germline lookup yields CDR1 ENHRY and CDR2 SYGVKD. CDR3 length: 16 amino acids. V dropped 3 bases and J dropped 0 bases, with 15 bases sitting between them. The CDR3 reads CAISDRRGRSSYEQYF. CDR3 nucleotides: TGTGCCATCAGTGACCGCCGGGGGCGAAGCTCCTACGAGCAGTACTTC.

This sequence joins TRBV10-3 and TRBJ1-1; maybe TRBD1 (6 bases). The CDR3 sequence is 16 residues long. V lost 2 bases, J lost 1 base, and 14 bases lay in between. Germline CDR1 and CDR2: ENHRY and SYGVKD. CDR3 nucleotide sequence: TGTGCCATCAGTGAGGTCGCGGGGGGGCGGAACACTGAAGCTTTCTTT. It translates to CAISEVAGGRNTEAFF.

The CDR3 DNA reads as TGTGCCAGCAGCAAAGCCACGAGGGACCCCGGGACTGAAGCTTTCTTT. Amino acids: CASSKATRDPGTEAFF. The chain links TRBV21-1 to TRBJ1-1. TRBV21-1 is listed as a pseudogene. This CDR3 spans 16 amino acids.

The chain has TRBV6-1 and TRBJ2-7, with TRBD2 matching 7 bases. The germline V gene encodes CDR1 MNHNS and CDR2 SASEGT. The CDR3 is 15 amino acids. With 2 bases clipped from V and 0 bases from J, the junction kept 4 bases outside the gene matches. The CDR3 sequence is CASSERVAGSYEQYF. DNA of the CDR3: TGTGCCAGCAGTGAAAGAGTAGCGGGCTCCTACGAGCAGTACTTC.

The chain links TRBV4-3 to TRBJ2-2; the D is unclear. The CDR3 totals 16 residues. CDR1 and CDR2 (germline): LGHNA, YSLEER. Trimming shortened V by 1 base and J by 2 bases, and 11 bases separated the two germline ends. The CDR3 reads CASSQARADNTGELFF. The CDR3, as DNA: TGCGCCAGCAGCCAAGCCCGAGCAGATAACACCGGGGAGCTGTTTTTT.

The CDR3 is CASSPWTGENEKLFF. The CDR3 DNA reads as TGCGCCAGCAGCCCCTGGACAGGGGAAAATGAAAAACTGTTTTTT. The chain is built from TRBV5-1 and TRBJ1-4; the match to TRBD1 covers 9 bases. This CDR3 is 15 amino acids long. V trimming: 4 bases; J trimming: 5 bases; junction bases outside the gene matches: 6. The V gene's germline CDR1 is SGHRS and CDR2 YFSETQ.

The CDR3 is CASSYYGQKTGELFF. The CDR3, as DNA: TGTGCCAGCAGTTACTATGGACAAAAAACCGGGGAGCTGTTTTTT. V gene TRBV6-6 combines with J gene TRBJ2-2; D is possibly TRBD1 (5 bases). Germline values: CDR1 MNHNY, CDR2 SVGAGI (reference sequence). V was clipped by 1 base and J by 5 bases, with 11 bases between them. The CDR3 runs to 15 residues.

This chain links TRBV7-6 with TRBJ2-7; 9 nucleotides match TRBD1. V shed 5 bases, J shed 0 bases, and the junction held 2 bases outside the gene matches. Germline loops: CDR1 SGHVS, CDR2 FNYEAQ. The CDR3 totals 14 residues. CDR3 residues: CASSVTGGSYEQYF. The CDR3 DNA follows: TGTGCCAGCAGCGTGACAGGGGGCTCCTACGAGCAGTACTTC.